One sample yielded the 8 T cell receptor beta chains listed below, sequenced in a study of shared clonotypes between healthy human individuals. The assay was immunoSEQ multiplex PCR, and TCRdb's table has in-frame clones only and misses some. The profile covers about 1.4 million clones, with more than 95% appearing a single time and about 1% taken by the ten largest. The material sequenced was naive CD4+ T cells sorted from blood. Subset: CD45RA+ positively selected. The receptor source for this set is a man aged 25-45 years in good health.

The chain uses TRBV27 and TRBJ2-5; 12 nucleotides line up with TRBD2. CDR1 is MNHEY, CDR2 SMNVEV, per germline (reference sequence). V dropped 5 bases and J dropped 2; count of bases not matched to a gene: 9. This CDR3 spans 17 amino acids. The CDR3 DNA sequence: TGTGCCAGCAGTCCCATTCGACTAGCGGGAGTACAAGAGACCCAGTACTTC. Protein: CASSPIRLAGVQETQYF.

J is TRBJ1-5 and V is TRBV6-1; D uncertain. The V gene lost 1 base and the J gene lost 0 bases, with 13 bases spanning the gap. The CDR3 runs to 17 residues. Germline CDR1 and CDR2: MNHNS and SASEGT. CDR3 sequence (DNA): TGTGCCAGCAGTGAAGGGGTAGAAATCTATAGCAATCAGCCCCAGCATTTT. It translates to CASSEGVEIYSNQPQHF.

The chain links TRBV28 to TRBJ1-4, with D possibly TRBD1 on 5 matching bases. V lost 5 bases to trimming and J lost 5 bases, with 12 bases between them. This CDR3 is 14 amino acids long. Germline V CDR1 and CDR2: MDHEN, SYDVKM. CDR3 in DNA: TGTGCCAGCAGTCGACGACAGAGGAATGAAAAACTGTTTTTT. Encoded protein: CASSRRQRNEKLFF.

CDR3 nucleotides: TGTGCCAGCAGCCCAAATACCCCCTACAATGAGCAGTTCTTC. This encodes CASSPNTPYNEQFF. The V and J genes are TRBV9 and TRBJ2-1; D uncertain. Trimming stripped 4 bases from V and 2 bases from J, with 10 bases between. Germline lookup yields CDR1 SGDLS and CDR2 YYNGEE. CDR3 length equals 14 residues.

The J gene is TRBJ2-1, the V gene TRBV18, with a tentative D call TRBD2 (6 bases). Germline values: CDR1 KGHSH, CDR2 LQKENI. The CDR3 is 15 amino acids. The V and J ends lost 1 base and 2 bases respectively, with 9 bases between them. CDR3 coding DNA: TGTGCCAGCTCACCACTGCGGGGAGCCTACAATGAGCAGTTCTTC. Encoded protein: CASSPLRGAYNEQFF.

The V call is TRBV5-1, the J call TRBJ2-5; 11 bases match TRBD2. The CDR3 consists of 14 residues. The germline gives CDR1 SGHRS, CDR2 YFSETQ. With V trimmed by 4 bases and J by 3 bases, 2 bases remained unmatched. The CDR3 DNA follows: TGCGCCAGCAGCCGGGGACTAGCGGAAGAGACCCAGTACTTC. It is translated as CASSRGLAEETQYF.

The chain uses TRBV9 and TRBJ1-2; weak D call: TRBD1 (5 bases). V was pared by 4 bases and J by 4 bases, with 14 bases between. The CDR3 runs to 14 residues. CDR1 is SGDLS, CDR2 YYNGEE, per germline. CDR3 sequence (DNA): TGTGCCAGCAGCCCCCGGACACGTAGCTATGGCTACACCTTC. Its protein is CASSPRTRSYGYTF.

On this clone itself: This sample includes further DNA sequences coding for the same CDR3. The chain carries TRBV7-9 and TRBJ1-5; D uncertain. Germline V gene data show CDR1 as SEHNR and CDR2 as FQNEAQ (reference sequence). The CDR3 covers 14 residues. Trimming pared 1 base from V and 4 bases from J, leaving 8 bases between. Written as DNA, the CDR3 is TGTGCCAGCAGCTTAGAGCGAGGAAATCAGCCCCAGCATTTT. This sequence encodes CASSLERGNQPQHF.